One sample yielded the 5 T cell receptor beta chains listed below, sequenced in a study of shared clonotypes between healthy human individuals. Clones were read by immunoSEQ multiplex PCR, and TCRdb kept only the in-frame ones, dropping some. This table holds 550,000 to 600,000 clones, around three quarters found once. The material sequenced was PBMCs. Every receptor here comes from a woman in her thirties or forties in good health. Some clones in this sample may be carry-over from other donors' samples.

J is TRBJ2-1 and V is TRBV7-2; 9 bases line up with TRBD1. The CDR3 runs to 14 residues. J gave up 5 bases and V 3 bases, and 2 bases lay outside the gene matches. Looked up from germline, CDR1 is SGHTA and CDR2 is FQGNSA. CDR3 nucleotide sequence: TGTGCCAGCAGCTTGGACAGGGGCAACAATGAGCAGTTCTTC. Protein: CASSLDRGNNEQFF. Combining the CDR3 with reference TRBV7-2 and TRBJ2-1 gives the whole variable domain GAGVSQSPSNKVTEKGKDVELRCDPISGHTALYWYRQSLGQGLEFLIYFQGNSAPDKSGLPSDRFSAERTGGSVSTLTIQRTQQEDSAVYLCASSLDRGNNEQFFGPGTRLTVL.

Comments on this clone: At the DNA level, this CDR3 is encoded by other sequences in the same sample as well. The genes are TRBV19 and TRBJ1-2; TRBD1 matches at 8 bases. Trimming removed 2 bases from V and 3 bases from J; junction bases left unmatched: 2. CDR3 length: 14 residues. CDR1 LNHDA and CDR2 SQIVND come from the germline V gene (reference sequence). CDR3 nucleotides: TGTGCCAGTAGTATAAGGACAGGGCACTATGGCTACACCTTC. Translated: CASSIRTGHYGYTF.

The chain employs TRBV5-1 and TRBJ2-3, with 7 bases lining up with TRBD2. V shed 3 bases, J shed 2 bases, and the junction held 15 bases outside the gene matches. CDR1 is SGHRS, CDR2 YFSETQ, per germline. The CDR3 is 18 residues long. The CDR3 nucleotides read TGCGCCAGCAGCTGGCGCCTTAGGGTAGCGGGCGTCACAGATACGCAGTATTTT. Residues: CASSWRLRVAGVTDTQYF.

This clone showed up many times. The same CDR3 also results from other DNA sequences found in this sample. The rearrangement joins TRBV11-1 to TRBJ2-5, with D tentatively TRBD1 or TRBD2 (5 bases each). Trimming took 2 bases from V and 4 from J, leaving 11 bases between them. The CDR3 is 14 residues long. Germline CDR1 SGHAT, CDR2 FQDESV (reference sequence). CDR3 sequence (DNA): TGTGCCAGCAGCTTATCGGGACGCCGAGAGACCCAGTACTTC. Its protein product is CASSLSGRRETQYF.

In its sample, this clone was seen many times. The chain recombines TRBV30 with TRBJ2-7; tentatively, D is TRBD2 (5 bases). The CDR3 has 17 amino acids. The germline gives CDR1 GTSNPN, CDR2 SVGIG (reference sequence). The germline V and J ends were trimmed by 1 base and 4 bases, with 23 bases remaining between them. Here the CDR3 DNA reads TGTGCCTGGAGTGCGGGCGGGTTCGATGACCAAAATTACGAGCAGTACTTC. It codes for CAWSAGGFDDQNYEQYF.